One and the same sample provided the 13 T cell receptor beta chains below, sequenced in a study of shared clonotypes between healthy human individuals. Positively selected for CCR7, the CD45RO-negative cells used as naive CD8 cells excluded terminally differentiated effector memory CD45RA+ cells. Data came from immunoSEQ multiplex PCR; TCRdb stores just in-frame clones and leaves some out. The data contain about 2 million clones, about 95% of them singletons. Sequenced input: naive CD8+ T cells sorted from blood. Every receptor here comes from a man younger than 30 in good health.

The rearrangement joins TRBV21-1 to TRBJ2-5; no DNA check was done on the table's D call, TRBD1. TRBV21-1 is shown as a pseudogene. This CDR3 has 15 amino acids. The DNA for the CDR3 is TGTGCCAGCAGCAAGCAGCACAGGGTCGGGGAGACCCAGTACTTC. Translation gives CASSKQHRVGETQYF.

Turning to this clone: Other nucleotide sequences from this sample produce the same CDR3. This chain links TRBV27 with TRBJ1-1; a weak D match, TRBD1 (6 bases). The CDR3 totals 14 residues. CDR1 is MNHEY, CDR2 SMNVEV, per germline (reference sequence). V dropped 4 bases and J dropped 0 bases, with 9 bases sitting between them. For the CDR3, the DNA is TGTGCCAGCAGTTCAGGGGTTTTGAACACTGAAGCTTTCTTT. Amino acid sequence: CASSSGVLNTEAFF.

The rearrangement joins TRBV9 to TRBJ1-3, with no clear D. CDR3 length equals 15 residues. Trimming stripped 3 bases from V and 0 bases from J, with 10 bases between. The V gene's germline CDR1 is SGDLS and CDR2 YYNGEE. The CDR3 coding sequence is TGTGCCAGCAGCGCCGGCGGAGACTCTGGAAACACCATATATTTT. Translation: CASSAGGDSGNTIYF.

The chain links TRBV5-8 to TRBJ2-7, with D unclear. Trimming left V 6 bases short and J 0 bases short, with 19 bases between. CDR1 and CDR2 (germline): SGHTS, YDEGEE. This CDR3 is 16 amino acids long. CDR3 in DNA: TGTGCCAGCAACCCCTGGGCGGCCCTCAGCTCCTACGAGCAGTACTTC. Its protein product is CASNPWAALSSYEQYF. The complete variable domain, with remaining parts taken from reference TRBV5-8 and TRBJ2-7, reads EAGVTQSPTHLIKTRGQQATLRCSPISGHTSVYWYQQALGLGLQFLLWYDEGEERNRGNFPPRFSGRQFPNYSSELNVNALELEDSALYLCASNPWAALSSYEQYFGPGTRLTVT.

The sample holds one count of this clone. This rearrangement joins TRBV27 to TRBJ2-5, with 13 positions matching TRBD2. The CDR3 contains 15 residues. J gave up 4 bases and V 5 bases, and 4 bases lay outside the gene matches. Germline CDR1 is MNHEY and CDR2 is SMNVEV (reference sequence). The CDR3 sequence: CASSPRTSGRETQYF. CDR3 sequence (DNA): TGTGCCAGCAGTCCGCGGACTAGCGGGAGAGAGACCCAGTACTTC.

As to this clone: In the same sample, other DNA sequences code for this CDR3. The CDR3 sequence is CASSFTDTQYF. CDR3 coding DNA: TGTGCCAGCAGCTTCACAGATACGCAGTATTTT. The rearrangement joins TRBV9 to TRBJ2-3, with unresolved D. Germline CDR1 SGDLS, CDR2 YYNGEE. The V end was cut by 4 bases, the J end by 2 bases, with 2 bases between. The CDR3 has 11 amino acids.

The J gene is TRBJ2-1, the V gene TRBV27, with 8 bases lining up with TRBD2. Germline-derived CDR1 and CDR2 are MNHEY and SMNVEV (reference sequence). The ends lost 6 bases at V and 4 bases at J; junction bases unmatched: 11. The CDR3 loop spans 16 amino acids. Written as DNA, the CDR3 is TGTGCCAGCAGCACCCTAAGGGGACTAGAGTACAATGAGCAGTTCTTC. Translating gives CASSTLRGLEYNEQFF.

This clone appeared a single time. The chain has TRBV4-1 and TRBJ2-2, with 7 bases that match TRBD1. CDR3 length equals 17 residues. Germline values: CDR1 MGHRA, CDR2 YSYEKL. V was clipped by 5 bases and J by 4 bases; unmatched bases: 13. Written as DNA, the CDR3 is TGCGCCAGCAGCTCCGAAGACAGGGCCCTGGGCACCGGGGAGCTGTTTTTT. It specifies CASSSEDRALGTGELFF.

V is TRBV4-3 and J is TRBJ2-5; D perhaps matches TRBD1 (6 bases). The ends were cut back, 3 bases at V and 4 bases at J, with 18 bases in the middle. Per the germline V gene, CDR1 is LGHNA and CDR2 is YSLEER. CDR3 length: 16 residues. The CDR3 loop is CASSHAEPGDLETQYF. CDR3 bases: TGCGCCAGCAGCCACGCAGAACCAGGGGATTTAGAGACCCAGTACTTC.

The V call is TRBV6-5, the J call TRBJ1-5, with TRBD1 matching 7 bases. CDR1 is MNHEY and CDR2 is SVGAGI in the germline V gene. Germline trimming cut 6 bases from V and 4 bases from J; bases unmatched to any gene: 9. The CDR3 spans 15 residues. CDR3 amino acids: CASSPDRFLNQPQHF. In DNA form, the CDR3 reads TGTGCCAGCAGCCCGGACAGGTTTTTGAATCAGCCCCAGCATTTT.

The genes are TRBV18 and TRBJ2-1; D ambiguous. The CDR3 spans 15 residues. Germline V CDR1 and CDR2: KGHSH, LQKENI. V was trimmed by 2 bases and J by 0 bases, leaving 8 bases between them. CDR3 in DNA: TGTGCCAGCTCACCAGGGGTAAGCTCCTACAATGAGCAGTTCTTC. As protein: CASSPGVSSYNEQFF.

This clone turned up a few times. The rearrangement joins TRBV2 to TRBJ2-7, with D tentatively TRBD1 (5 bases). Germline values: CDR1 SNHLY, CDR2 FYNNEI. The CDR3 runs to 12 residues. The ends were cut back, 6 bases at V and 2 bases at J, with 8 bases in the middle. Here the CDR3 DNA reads TGTGCCAGCAGCCCCAGGGCCTACGAGCAGTACTTC. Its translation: CASSPRAYEQYF.

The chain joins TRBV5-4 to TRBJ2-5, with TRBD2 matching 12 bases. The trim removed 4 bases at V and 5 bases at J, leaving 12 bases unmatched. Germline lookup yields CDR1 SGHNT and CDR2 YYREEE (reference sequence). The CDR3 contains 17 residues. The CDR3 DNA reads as TGTGCCAGCAGCGAGGAGGCTAGCGGGGGGGCGTGGGAGACCCAGTACTTC. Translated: CASSEEASGGAWETQYF.